These 21 T cell receptor beta chains share one sample of origin, sequenced in a study of cytotoxic CD8 clonotypes in ibrutinib-treated CLL (dated by TCRdb to the early 2020s). Receptors were amplified or captured by the immunoSEQ multiplex PCR assay. TCRdb holds this immuneACCESS table with in-frame rearrangements only. Some clones are missing; in checked studies, unresolved V genes explain under half, and the rest has no known cause. Present in this sample are nearly 85,000 clones, roughly 80% of which were seen just once. In total, the top ten clones hold more than 4.5% of the sample. The sample's time point label, in plain terms: about a year on ibrutinib. The specimen comprised PBMCs, sampled after 12 months of ibrutinib treatment. These receptors were collected from a human donor with chronic lymphocytic leukemia.

In its sample, this clone was seen a few times. This chain links TRBV30 with TRBJ2-1; D is perhaps TRBD1 or TRBD2 (6 bases each). The CDR3 loop spans 13 amino acids. The V end lost 3 bases, the J end lost 2 bases, and 8 bases lay between the germline ends. CDR1 is GTSNPN, CDR2 SVGIG, per germline (reference sequence). In nucleotides, the CDR3 is TGTGCCTGGAGGAGGGGGGCCTACAATGAGCAGTTCTTC. As protein: CAWRRGAYNEQFF.

This chain links TRBV29-1 with TRBJ2-7, with TRBD1 matching 7 bases. CDR3 length equals 15 residues. After removal of 6 bases from V and 5 bases from J, the junction contained 16 bases not matched to a gene. Per the germline V gene, CDR1 is SQVTM and CDR2 is ANQGSEA. CDR3 nucleotide sequence: TGCAGCGTCTCAAAACAGGGGATTGGGACCGACGAGCAGTACTTC. Protein: CSVSKQGIGTDEQYF.

The chain employs TRBV7-2 and TRBJ1-5, with 9 positions matching TRBD1. Trimming at V came to 4 bases and at J to 9 bases, leaving 7 bases not matched to a gene. The CDR3 runs to 14 residues. Germline V lookup: CDR1 SGHTA, CDR2 FQGNSA. CDR3 in amino acids: CASSSGQGPRPQHF. CDR3 coding DNA: TGTGCCAGCAGCTCCGGACAGGGGCCTCGGCCCCAGCATTTT.

This chain uses TRBV18 with TRBJ1-1, with D possibly TRBD1 on 6 matching bases. Germline V gives CDR1 KGHSH, CDR2 LQKENI. Trimming took off 1 base at V and 1 base at J, with 13 bases between the two ends. The CDR3 covers 16 residues. DNA for the CDR3: TGTGCCAGCTCACCACGGCAGGGGCAGGGGAACACTGAAGCTTTCTTT. Amino acids: CASSPRQGQGNTEAFF.

This clone was picked up a small number of times. This chain links TRBV19 with TRBJ1-5, with D perhaps matching TRBD1 (5 bases). Between the trimmed V and J ends, which lost 3 bases and 9 bases, there was a span of 15 bases. This CDR3 spans 14 amino acids. Germline CDR1 LNHDA, CDR2 SQIVND (reference sequence). CDR3 bases: TGTGCCAGTAGTATGGGGCAGGCCTATGGGCCCCAGCATTTT. Translated, it gives CASSMGQAYGPQHF.

This chain connects TRBV5-6 to TRBJ2-5; 10 nucleotides match TRBD2. V was clipped by 3 bases and J by 7 bases; unmatched bases: 12. The germline gives CDR1 SGHDT, CDR2 YYEEEE. CDR3 length equals 16 residues. The CDR3 loop reads CASSWGPAGGSVTQYF. CDR3 coding DNA: TGTGCCAGCAGCTGGGGACCAGCGGGAGGGAGCGTGACCCAGTACTTC.

The J gene is TRBJ2-7, the V gene TRBV6-5; perhaps TRBD2 as D (5 bases). The V and J ends lost 0 bases and 2 bases respectively, with 11 bases between them. This CDR3 is built from 15 residues. Germline V CDR1 and CDR2: MNHEY, SVGAGI. In DNA, the CDR3 is TGTGCCAGCAGTTACTCGAGGGAGACCCCCTACGAGCAGTACTTC. Translating gives CASSYSRETPYEQYF.

The chain recombines TRBV5-4 with TRBJ1-6; D is unclear. This CDR3 is built from 13 residues. V lost 0 bases and J 8 bases, leaving 6 bases between the germline ends. The germline CDR1 and CDR2 sequences are SGHNT and YYREEE (reference sequence). The CDR3 region is CASSLVGDSPLHF. The CDR3 DNA follows: TGTGCCAGCAGCTTGGTTGGAGATTCACCCCTCCACTTT.

The chain carries TRBV19 and TRBJ1-2; D uncertain. V was pared by 2 bases and J by 3 bases, with 4 bases between. The CDR3 has 12 residues. Germline V gene data show CDR1 as LNHDA and CDR2 as SQIVND (reference sequence). CDR3 bases: TGTGCCAGTAGTATAATTGACTATGGCTACACCTTC. Protein product: CASSIIDYGYTF.

The chain carries TRBV4-3 and TRBJ2-2, with 7 bases fitting TRBD1. The CDR3 covers 17 residues. CDR1 and CDR2 from the germline V gene are LGHNA and YSLEER. With 1 base clipped from V and 1 base from J, the junction kept 6 bases outside the gene matches. The CDR3 is CASSQGPRTGNTGELFF. In nucleotides, the CDR3 is TGCGCCAGCAGCCAAGGTCCCCGGACAGGGAACACCGGGGAGCTGTTTTTT.

This sequence joins TRBV28 and TRBJ1-2, with TRBD1 matching 8 bases. Trimming cost V 5 bases and J 2 bases; bases outside gene matches: 7. The CDR3 totals 15 residues. Germline V gene lookup returns CDR1 MDHEN and CDR2 SYDVKM. This CDR3 is CASSPPGQGNYGYTF. CDR3 nucleotide sequence: TGTGCCAGCAGTCCCCCCGGACAGGGAAACTATGGCTACACCTTC.

The genes are TRBV5-5 and TRBJ2-3, with 9 bases that match TRBD1. The CDR3 is 17 residues long. The V gene's germline CDR1 is SGHKS and CDR2 YYEKEE (reference sequence). The trim removed 3 bases at V and 4 bases at J, leaving 12 bases unmatched. The CDR3 DNA reads TGTGCCAGCAGCTGGTCCCGGGACAGGGTTGGGGCAGATACGCAGTATTTT. Translating gives CASSWSRDRVGADTQYF. Supplemented by reference TRBV5-5 and TRBJ2-3, the full variable domain reads DAGVTQSPTHLIKTRGQQVTLRCSPISGHKSVSWYQQVLGQGPQFIFQYYEKEERGRGNFPDRFSARQFPNYSSELNVNALLLGDSALYLCASSWSRDRVGADTQYFGPGTRLTVL.

This chain connects TRBV5-1 to TRBJ2-5, with 8 bases that match TRBD1. The CDR3 sequence is 14 residues long. The trim removed 5 bases at V and 5 bases at J, leaving 8 bases unmatched. Per the germline V gene, CDR1 is SGHRS and CDR2 is YFSETQ. The CDR3 protein is CASRPSTGVETQYF. The CDR3 bases are TGCGCCAGCAGGCCATCGACAGGGGTGGAGACCCAGTACTTC.

The V call is TRBV6-1, the J call TRBJ2-3; the D gene is possibly TRBD1 (5 bases). In germline, CDR1 is MNHNS, CDR2 SASEGT. Trimming took off 1 base at V and 1 base at J, with 9 bases between the two ends. The CDR3 loop spans 15 amino acids. CDR3 sequence (DNA): TGTGCCAGCAGTGAAGAACAAGGGGGCACAGATACGCAGTATTTT. As protein: CASSEEQGGTDTQYF.

CDR3 DNA: TGTGCCAGCAGTTCAGGGTGGCCTAATGAAAAACTGTTTTTT. Its protein product is CASSSGWPNEKLFF. This chain uses TRBV27 with TRBJ1-4; a possible D gene is TRBD1 (5 bases). The length of the CDR3 is 14 residues. V lost 4 bases, J lost 3 bases, and 9 bases lay in between. Germline values: CDR1 MNHEY, CDR2 SMNVEV (reference sequence).

The gene calls are TRBV7-8 and TRBJ1-1; D is undetermined. The CDR3 loop spans 13 amino acids. V was pared by 1 base and J by 4 bases, with 7 bases between. CDR1 SGHVS and CDR2 FQNEAQ come from the germline V gene. CDR3 amino acids: CASSLGPATEAFF. The CDR3 DNA reads as TGTGCCAGCAGCTTAGGGCCAGCCACTGAAGCTTTCTTT. The whole variable domain, filled in from reference TRBV7-8 and TRBJ1-1, reads GAGVSQSPRYKVAKRGQDVALRCDPISGHVSLFWYQQALGQGPEFLTYFQNEAQLDKSGLPSDRFFAERPEGSVSTLKIQRTQQEDSAVYLCASSLGPATEAFFGQGTRLTVV.

The CDR3 sequence is CASSPGRDRGGGDIQYF. DNA for the CDR3: TGTGCCAGCAGCCCTGGCCGAGACAGGGGCGGGGGTGACATTCAGTACTTC. This chain uses TRBV5-8 with TRBJ2-4, with D possibly matching TRBD1 (8 bases). Germline V lookup: CDR1 SGHTS, CDR2 YDEGEE. V was cut by 4 bases and J by 8 bases, with 25 bases left in between. This CDR3 has 17 amino acids.

V is TRBV7-2 and J is TRBJ2-5, with D perhaps matching TRBD2 (7 bases). V lost 2 bases and J lost 5, with 15 bases in between. The CDR3 contains 15 residues. CDR1 and CDR2 from the germline V gene are SGHTA and FQGNSA. The CDR3 loop reads CASSLLGGGSETQYF. CDR3 coding DNA: TGTGCCAGCAGCTTATTAGGGGGGGGGTCGGAGACCCAGTACTTC.

The V and J genes are TRBV28 and TRBJ1-1; the match to TRBD1 covers 8 bases. CDR1 is MDHEN and CDR2 is SYDVKM in the germline V gene. J lost 5 bases, V lost 7 bases, and 6 bases had no gene match. This CDR3 is 13 amino acids long. The DNA of the CDR3 is TGTGCCAGCATTCCAGGGGGCGCGACTGAAGCTTTCTTT. Its translation: CASIPGGATEAFF.

V usage is TRBV11-3 and J usage is TRBJ2-3; no definite D call. The CDR3 has 14 amino acids. Deletions cut 0 bases from V and 1 base from J, with 5 bases between. Germline lookup yields CDR1 SGHNT and CDR2 YENEEA. The CDR3 reads CASSLDRGTDTQYF. The CDR3 DNA reads as TGTGCCAGCAGCTTAGATCGGGGCACAGATACGCAGTATTTT.

This chain joins TRBV7-2 and TRBJ2-3, with TRBD2 as a possible D gene (6 bases). The CDR3 consists of 15 residues. V was pared by 5 bases and J by 0 bases, with 12 bases between. Looked up from germline, CDR1 is SGHTA and CDR2 is FQGNSA. The CDR3 DNA reads as TGTGCCAGCAGCCTCCTAGCGTATAGCACAGATACGCAGTATTTT. Protein: CASSLLAYSTDTQYF.